This record covers a single TCR beta chain. Enrollment of patients from Seattle took place during active infection, with longitudinal follow-up. This specimen comes from a study of blood T cell repertoires in COVID-19. The overall study: The analysed material was cDNA or gDNA that came from T cells, B-cell-depleted T cells, or PBMCs.

Germline V lookup: CDR1 MNHEY, CDR2 SVGAGI. This CDR3 contains 15 residues. With 6 bases removed from V and 2 bases from J, the gap between germline ends came to 15 bases. TCRdb keeps only in-frame clones here, not all; method: immunoSEQ multiplex PCR. The data contain roughly 350,000 clones, 87% of them singletons. This receptor was obtained from a woman aged 45-65 years with COVID-19, enrolled during active disease. Material: peripheral blood. The V gene is TRBV6-5, the J gene TRBJ2-3, with D perhaps TRBD2 (7 bases). The CDR3 here is CASSRGGYLTDTQYF. The CDR3 DNA follows: TGTGCCAGCAGCCGCGGGGGCTACCTCACAGATACGCAGTATTTT.